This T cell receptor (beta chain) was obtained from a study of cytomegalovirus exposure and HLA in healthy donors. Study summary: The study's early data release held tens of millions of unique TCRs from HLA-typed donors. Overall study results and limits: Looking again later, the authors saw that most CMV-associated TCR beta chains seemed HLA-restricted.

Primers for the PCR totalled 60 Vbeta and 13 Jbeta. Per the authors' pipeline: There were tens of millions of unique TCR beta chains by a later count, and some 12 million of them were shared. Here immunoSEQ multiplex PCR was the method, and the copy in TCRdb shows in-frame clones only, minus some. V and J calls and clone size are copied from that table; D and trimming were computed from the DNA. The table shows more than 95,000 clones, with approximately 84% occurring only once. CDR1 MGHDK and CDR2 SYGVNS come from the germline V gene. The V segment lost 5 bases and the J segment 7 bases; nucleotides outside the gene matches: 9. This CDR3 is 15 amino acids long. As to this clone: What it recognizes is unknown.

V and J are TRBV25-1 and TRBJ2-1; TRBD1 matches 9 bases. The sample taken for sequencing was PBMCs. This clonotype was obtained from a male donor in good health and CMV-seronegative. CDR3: CASSLPGQGGNEQFF. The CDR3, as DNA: TGTGCCAGCAGTTTACCGGGACAGGGAGGGAATGAGCAGTTCTTC.